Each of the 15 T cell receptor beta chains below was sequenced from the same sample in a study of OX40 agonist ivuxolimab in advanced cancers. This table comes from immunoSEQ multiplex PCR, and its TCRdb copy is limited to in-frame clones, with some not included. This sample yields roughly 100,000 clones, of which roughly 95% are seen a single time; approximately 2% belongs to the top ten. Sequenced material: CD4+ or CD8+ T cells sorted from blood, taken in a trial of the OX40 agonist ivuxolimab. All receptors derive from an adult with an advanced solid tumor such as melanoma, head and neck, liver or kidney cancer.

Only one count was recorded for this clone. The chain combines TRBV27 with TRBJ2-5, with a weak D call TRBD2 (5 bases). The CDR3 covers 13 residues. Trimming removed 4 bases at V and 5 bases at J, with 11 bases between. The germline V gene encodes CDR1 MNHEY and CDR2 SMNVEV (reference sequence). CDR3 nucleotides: TGTGCCAGCAGTTCCGGGGTCTGGGAGACCCAGTACTTC. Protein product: CASSSGVWETQYF.

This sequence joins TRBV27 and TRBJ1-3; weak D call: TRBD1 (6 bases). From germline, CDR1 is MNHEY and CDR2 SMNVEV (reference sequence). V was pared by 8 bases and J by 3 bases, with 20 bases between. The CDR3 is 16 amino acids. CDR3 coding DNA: TGTGCCAGCGCCTCCATCCTCGGGGGCTTTGGAAACACCATATATTTT. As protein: CASASILGGFGNTIYF.

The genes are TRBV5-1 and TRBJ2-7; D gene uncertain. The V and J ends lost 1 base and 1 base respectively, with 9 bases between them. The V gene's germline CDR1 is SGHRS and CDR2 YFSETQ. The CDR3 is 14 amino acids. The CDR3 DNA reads TGCGCCAGCAGCTTGCACATTTCTTCCTACGAGCAGTACTTC. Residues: CASSLHISSYEQYF.

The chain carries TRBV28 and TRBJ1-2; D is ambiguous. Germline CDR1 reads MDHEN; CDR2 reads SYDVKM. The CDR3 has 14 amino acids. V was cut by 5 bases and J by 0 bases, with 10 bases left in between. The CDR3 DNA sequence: TGTGCCAGCAGTCCCCCCGGACCTAACTATGGCTACACCTTC. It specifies CASSPPGPNYGYTF.

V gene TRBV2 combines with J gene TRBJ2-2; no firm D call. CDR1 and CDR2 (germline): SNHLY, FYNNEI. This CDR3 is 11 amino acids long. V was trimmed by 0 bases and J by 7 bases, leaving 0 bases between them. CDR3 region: CASSEAGELFF. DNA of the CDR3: TGTGCCAGCAGTGAAGCCGGGGAGCTGTTTTTT.

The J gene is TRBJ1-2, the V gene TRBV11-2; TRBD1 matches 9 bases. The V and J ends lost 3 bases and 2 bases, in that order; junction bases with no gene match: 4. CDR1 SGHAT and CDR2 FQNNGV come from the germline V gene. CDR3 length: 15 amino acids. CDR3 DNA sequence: TGTGCCAGCAGCTTGGGACAGGGACCGAACTATGGCTACACCTTC. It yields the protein CASSLGQGPNYGYTF.

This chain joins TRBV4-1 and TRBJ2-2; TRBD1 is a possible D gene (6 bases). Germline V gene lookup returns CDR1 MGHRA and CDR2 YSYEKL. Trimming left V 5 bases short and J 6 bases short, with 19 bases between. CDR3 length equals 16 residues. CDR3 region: CASSKAGAPNAGELFF. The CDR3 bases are TGCGCCAGCAGCAAAGCAGGGGCCCCCAACGCCGGGGAGCTGTTTTTT.

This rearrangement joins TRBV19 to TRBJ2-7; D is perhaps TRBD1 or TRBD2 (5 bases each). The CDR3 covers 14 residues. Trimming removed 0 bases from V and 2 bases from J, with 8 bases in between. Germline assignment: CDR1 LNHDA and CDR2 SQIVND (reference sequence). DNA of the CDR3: TGTGCCAGTAGTATAGATTGGGGACCCTACGAGCAGTACTTC. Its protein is CASSIDWGPYEQYF.

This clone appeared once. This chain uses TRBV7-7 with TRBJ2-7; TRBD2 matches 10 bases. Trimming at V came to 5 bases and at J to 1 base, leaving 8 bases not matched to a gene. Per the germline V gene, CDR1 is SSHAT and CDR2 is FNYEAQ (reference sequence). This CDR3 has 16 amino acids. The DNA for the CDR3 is TGTGCCAGCAGCCTGTCCCCTAGCGGGAGTTCCTACGAGCAGTACTTC. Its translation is CASSLSPSGSSYEQYF.

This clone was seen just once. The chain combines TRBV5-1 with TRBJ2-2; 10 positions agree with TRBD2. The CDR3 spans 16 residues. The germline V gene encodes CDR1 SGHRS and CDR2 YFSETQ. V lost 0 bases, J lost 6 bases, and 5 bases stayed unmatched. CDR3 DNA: TGCGCCAGCAGCTTGGCGGCTAGCGGGGGCCCCGGGGAGCTGTTTTTT. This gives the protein CASSLAASGGPGELFF. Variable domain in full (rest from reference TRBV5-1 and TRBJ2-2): KAGVTQTPRYLIKTRGQQVTLSCSPISGHRSVSWYQQTPGQGLQFLFEYFSETQRNKGNFPGRFSGRQFSNSRSEMNVSTLELGDSALYLCASSLAASGGPGELFFGEGSRLTVL.

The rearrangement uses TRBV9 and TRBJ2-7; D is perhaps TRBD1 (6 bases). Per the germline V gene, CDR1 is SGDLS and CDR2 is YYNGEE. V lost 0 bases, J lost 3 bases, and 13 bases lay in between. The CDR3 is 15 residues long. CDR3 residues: CASSVGGGQGYEQYF. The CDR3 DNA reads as TGTGCCAGCAGCGTAGGAGGGGGTCAGGGCTACGAGCAGTACTTC.

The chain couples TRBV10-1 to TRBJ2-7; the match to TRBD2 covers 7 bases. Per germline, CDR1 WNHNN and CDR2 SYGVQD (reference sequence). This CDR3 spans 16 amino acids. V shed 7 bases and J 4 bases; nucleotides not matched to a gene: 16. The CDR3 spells CASTPREFPPRYEQYF. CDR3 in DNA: TGCGCCAGCACCCCGCGGGAGTTCCCTCCCAGATACGAGCAGTACTTC.

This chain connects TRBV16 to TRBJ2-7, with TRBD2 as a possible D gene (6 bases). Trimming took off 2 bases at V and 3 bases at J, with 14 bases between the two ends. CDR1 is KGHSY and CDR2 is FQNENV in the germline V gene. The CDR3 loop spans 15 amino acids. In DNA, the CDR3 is TGTGCCAGCAGCCAAAATTATCGGGGGAACTACGAGCAGTACTTC. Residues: CASSQNYRGNYEQYF.

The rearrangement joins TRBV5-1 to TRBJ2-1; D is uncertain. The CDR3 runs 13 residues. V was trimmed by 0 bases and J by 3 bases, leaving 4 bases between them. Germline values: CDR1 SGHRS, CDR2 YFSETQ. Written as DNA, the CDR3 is TGCGCCAGCAGCTTGGTGGACTACAATGAGCAGTTCTTC. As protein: CASSLVDYNEQFF. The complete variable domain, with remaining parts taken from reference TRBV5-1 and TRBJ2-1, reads KAGVTQTPRYLIKTRGQQVTLSCSPISGHRSVSWYQQTPGQGLQFLFEYFSETQRNKGNFPGRFSGRQFSNSRSEMNVSTLELGDSALYLCASSLVDYNEQFFGPGTRLTVL.

The CDR3 sequence: CASSFGLQETQYF. CDR3 bases: TGTGCCAGCAGCTTCGGACTACAAGAGACCCAGTACTTC. The rearrangement joins TRBV13 to TRBJ2-5, with D possibly matching TRBD2 (6 bases). V lost 3 bases and J lost 2, with 7 bases in between. This CDR3 spans 13 amino acids. The germline CDR1 and CDR2 sequences are PRHDT and FYEKMQ (reference sequence).